The 17 T cell receptor beta chains presented below share a single source sample, sequenced in a study of blood T cell repertoires in COVID-19. Produced via immunoSEQ multiplex PCR; TCRdb's table is partial and in-frame only. The profile shows 250,000 or so clones, roughly 89% of them singletons. The sample comprised peripheral blood. These receptors were collected from a woman aged 40 to 49 who had recovered from COVID-19.

This clone was detected only a few times. V usage is TRBV6-4 and J usage is TRBJ1-6, with TRBD1 as a possible D gene (5 bases). Germline V gene data show CDR1 as MRHNA and CDR2 as SNTAGT. V lost 4 bases to trimming and J lost 7 bases, with 11 bases between them. The CDR3 has 14 residues. The CDR3 DNA is TGTGCCAGCAGTGTTAGCCCAGGGAATTCACCCCTCCACTTT. It translates to CASSVSPGNSPLHF.

This clone has a handful of counts. V usage is TRBV2 and J usage is TRBJ2-2, with D tentatively TRBD1 (6 bases). Deletions cut 7 bases from V and 4 bases from J, with 10 bases between. Germline V gene sequence: CDR1 SNHLY, CDR2 FYNNEI. The CDR3 loop spans 13 amino acids. CDR3 bases: TGTGCCAGCATGACACAGGGCACCGGGGAGCTGTTTTTT. Amino acid sequence: CASMTQGTGELFF.

The rearrangement joins TRBV18 to TRBJ2-3; possible D gene TRBD1, 5 bases. This CDR3 spans 17 amino acids. V was trimmed by 1 base and J by 14 bases, leaving 28 bases between them. CDR1 is KGHSH, CDR2 LQKENI, per germline. Here the CDR3 reads CASSPRFPGATDSHAYF. CDR3 sequence (DNA): TGTGCCAGCTCACCACGATTCCCAGGAGCGACAGATTCTCACGCGTATTTT.

This clone has just a few counts. V gene TRBV5-1 combines with J gene TRBJ1-1; 9 bases fit TRBD1. V lost 3 bases and J lost 0; bases outside the gene matches: 6. From germline, CDR1 is SGHRS and CDR2 YFSETQ. The CDR3 spans 16 residues. CDR3 in amino acids: CASSSGTGPMNTEAFF. For the CDR3, the DNA is TGCGCCAGCAGCTCCGGGACAGGGCCTATGAACACTGAAGCTTTCTTT.

This clone was detected only once. The V call is TRBV29-1, the J call TRBJ2-3; D is ambiguous. Germline-derived CDR1 and CDR2 are SQVTM and ANQGSEA. The CDR3 has 11 amino acids. The V end lost 4 bases, the J end lost 6 bases, and 8 bases lay between the germline ends. This chain's CDR3 is CSVGPEDTQYF. As DNA, the CDR3 is TGCAGCGTTGGACCGGAGGATACGCAGTATTTT.

The CDR3 bases are TGCAGTGCTAGTAATTGGGCCTCCCCAGGCTACACCTTC. Protein: CSASNWASPGYTF. The chain links TRBV20-1 to TRBJ1-2; D not resolved. The CDR3 is 13 amino acids. The germline V and J ends were trimmed by 3 bases and 8 bases, with 16 bases remaining between them. The germline V gene has CDR1 DFQATT and CDR2 SNEGSKA (reference sequence).

This clone has only one observation. The J gene is TRBJ1-1, the V gene TRBV2; TRBD1 might be the D (5 bases). Between the trimmed V and J ends, which lost 8 bases and 1 base, there was a span of 8 bases. CDR3 length equals 12 residues. The germline V gene encodes CDR1 SNHLY and CDR2 FYNNEI. The CDR3 sequence is CASRTQNTEAFF. In DNA form, the CDR3 reads TGTGCCAGCCGGACACAGAACACTGAAGCTTTCTTT. Variable domain in full (rest from reference TRBV2 and TRBJ1-1): EPEVTQTPSHQVTQMGQEVILRCVPISNHLYFYWYRQILGQKVEFLVSFYNNEISEKSEIFDDQFSVERPDGSNFTLKIRSTKLEDSAMYFCASRTQNTEAFFGQGTRLTVV.

This chain uses TRBV4-1 with TRBJ2-7; perhaps TRBD2 as D (6 bases). Germline-derived CDR1 and CDR2 are MGHRA and YSYEKL. CDR3 length: 16 amino acids. V was trimmed by 4 bases and J by 0 bases, leaving 16 bases between them. The CDR3 DNA is TGCGCCAGCAGCCTAAGAGGGGACGGGAGCTCCTACGAGCAGTACGTC. Translation: CASSLRGDGSSYEQYV.

The chain links TRBV10-3 to TRBJ2-3; D gene uncertain. The CDR3 totals 14 residues. CDR1 and CDR2 from the germline V gene are ENHRY and SYGVKD. The V end was cut by 10 bases, the J end by 8 bases, with 22 bases between. This CDR3 is CATDPLERSGTQYF. CDR3 nucleotides: TGTGCCACCGACCCGTTGGAGAGGTCTGGTACGCAGTATTTT.

The chain couples TRBV2 to TRBJ2-3; 10 bases are shared with TRBD2. This CDR3 is built from 14 residues. CDR1 SNHLY and CDR2 FYNNEI come from the germline V gene. The V and J ends lost 3 bases and 6 bases, in that order; junction bases with no gene match: 3. This CDR3 is CASSDASGGDTQYF. The CDR3 DNA reads TGTGCCAGCAGTGATGCTAGCGGGGGTGATACGCAGTATTTT.

The V call is TRBV21-1, the J call TRBJ2-7; TRBD2 is the table's D call, not checked against the DNA. TRBV21-1 constitutes a pseudogene. The CDR3 spans 20 residues. CDR3 amino acids: CASSLKPIPCVPPSSYEQYV. The DNA for the CDR3 is TGTGCCAGCAGCCTCAAACCGATTCCCTGCGTTCCCCCAAGCTCCTACGAGCAGTACGTC.

This clone appeared once. This chain links TRBV27 with TRBJ2-2; a possible D gene is TRBD2 (5 bases). Germline loops: CDR1 MNHEY, CDR2 SMNVEV (reference sequence). V was pared by 2 bases and J by 5 bases, with 6 bases between. The CDR3 covers 13 residues. Here the CDR3 DNA reads TGTGCCAGCAGTTTAGAGGGAACCGGGGAGCTGTTTTTT. It specifies CASSLEGTGELFF.

V is TRBV19 and J is TRBJ2-2; TRBD2 matches 8 bases. The CDR3 has 16 residues. V was pared by 1 base and J by 4 bases, with 5 bases of the junction left unmatched. The germline gives CDR1 LNHDA, CDR2 SQIVND (reference sequence). DNA of the CDR3: TGTGCCAGTAGTATAGCCGGGGGGGCTAGCACCGGGGAGCTGTTTTTT. Its translation is CASSIAGGASTGELFF.

CDR3: CSVGDLAAGGELFF. The DNA of the CDR3 is TGCAGCGTGGGGGACTTAGCGGCCGGCGGGGAGCTGTTTTTT. V usage is TRBV29-1 and J usage is TRBJ2-2, with D maybe TRBD2 (6 bases). The CDR3 extends over 14 amino acids. V was trimmed by 6 bases and J by 7 bases, leaving 18 bases between them. In germline, CDR1 is SQVTM, CDR2 ANQGSEA.

This sequence joins TRBV25-1 and TRBJ2-2; 8 nucleotides align to TRBD2. CDR1 is MGHDK and CDR2 is SYGVNS in the germline V gene. CDR3 size: 15 residues. V lost 3 bases, J lost 3 bases, and 3 bases stayed unmatched. The CDR3 region has the DNA TGTGCCAGCAGTGATCCAGCGGGGGACACCGGGGAGCTGTTTTTT. Translating gives CASSDPAGDTGELFF.

This chain links TRBV6-2 or TRBV6-3 with TRBJ2-5; 7 bases align to TRBD2. CDR1 is MNHEY and CDR2 is SVGEGT in the germline V gene. V dropped 1 base and J dropped 3; count of bases not matched to a gene: 2. The CDR3 is 14 amino acids. The CDR3 spells CASSYFGTKETQYF. The CDR3 region has the DNA TGTGCCAGCAGTTACTTCGGGACTAAAGAGACCCAGTACTTC.

J is TRBJ2-2 and V is TRBV27, with D unresolved. Germline V gives CDR1 MNHEY, CDR2 SMNVEV (reference sequence). The CDR3 covers 13 residues. V was cut by 10 bases and J by 3 bases, with 12 bases left in between. The chain's CDR3 is CATQLPYTGELFF. The CDR3 nucleotides are TGTGCCACACAACTACCCTACACCGGGGAGCTGTTTTTT.